The 17 T cell receptor beta chains given below trace back to one sample, sequenced in a study of blood T cell repertoires in COVID-19. Assay used: immunoSEQ multiplex PCR; TCRdb lists only in-frame clones, some missing. The sample consists of about 170,000 clones, about 88% of them appearing once. Specimen: peripheral blood. The receptors were gathered from an elderly woman in a cohort sampled during active or convalescent COVID-19.

The CDR3 DNA reads as TGTGCCACCAGCAGAGATCTAACGAACACTGAAGCTTTCTTT. Translating it yields CATSRDLTNTEAFF. The V and J genes are TRBV15 and TRBJ1-1; the D is unclear. In germline, CDR1 is LNHNV, CDR2 YYDKDF (reference sequence). The CDR3 spans 14 residues. V shed 0 bases and J shed 1 base, with 6 bases lying between them.

The gene calls are TRBV15 and TRBJ2-7; D remains unclear. V was pared by 1 base and J by 0 bases, with 10 bases between. The CDR3 extends over 15 amino acids. In germline, CDR1 is LNHNV, CDR2 YYDKDF (reference sequence). The CDR3 DNA sequence: TGTGCCACCAGCAGAGCTGCGGATAGCTCCTACGAGCAGTACTTC. It encodes CATSRAADSSYEQYF.

This chain links TRBV5-4 with TRBJ2-1; D possibly corresponds to TRBD2 (6 bases). The CDR3 totals 14 residues. The germline V gene encodes CDR1 SGHNT and CDR2 YYREEE (reference sequence). Trimming took 4 bases from V and 5 from J, leaving 13 bases between them. This CDR3 reads CASSDPGSHNEQFF. DNA of the CDR3: TGTGCCAGCAGCGATCCCGGGAGTCACAATGAGCAGTTCTTC.

The V call is TRBV18, the J call TRBJ1-3; no clear D. V lost 3 bases and J 6 bases, leaving 6 bases between the germline ends. CDR1 KGHSH and CDR2 LQKENI come from the germline V gene. CDR3 length equals 12 residues. CDR3 region: CASSPSLNTIYF. The CDR3 DNA reads as TGTGCCAGCTCACCCAGTCTAAACACCATATATTTT.

The chain joins TRBV19 to TRBJ2-1, with 7 bases matching TRBD2. Trimming at V came to 1 base and at J to 4 bases, leaving 4 bases not matched to a gene. CDR1 and CDR2 (germline): LNHDA, SQIVND (reference sequence). This CDR3 is built from 15 residues. CDR3 nucleotide sequence: TGTGCCAGTAGTATAGCTAGCGGACGTTACAATGAGCAGTTCTTC. Translation: CASSIASGRYNEQFF.

This rearrangement joins TRBV6-1 to TRBJ1-2, with 9 bases lining up with TRBD1. CDR1 and CDR2 (germline): MNHNS, SASEGT. CDR3 length: 14 amino acids. The J segment lost 8 bases and the V segment lost 5 bases, leaving 9 bases of the junction unmatched. CDR3 sequence (DNA): TGTGCCAGCAGTCCCCCCCAAACAGGGGGCGGCTACACCTTC. It is translated as CASSPPQTGGGYTF.

The J gene is TRBJ2-3, the V gene TRBV24-1; 7 bases are shared with TRBD2. CDR1 and CDR2 from the germline V gene are KGHDR and SFDVKD. Trimming at V came to 12 bases and at J to 1 base, leaving 6 bases not matched to a gene. This CDR3 region has 13 residues. As DNA, the CDR3 is TGTGCCGCCCGGGGGGATGGCACAGATACGCAGTATTTT. The encoded protein is CAARGDGTDTQYF.

V gene TRBV7-9 combines with J gene TRBJ1-3; D remains ambiguous. V gave up 5 bases and J gave up 0 bases, with 8 bases separating them. This CDR3 is built from 14 residues. Per germline, CDR1 SEHNR and CDR2 FQNEAQ (reference sequence). CDR3 protein: CASSPYSSGNTIYF. The CDR3 nucleotides read TGTGCCAGCAGCCCTTACAGCTCTGGAAACACCATATATTTT.

The chain couples TRBV27 to TRBJ2-3; D unresolved. Germline CDR1 and CDR2: MNHEY and SMNVEV (reference sequence). V gave up 11 bases and J gave up 0 bases, with 12 bases separating them. CDR3 size: 13 residues. CDR3 region: CAVRRGSTDTQYF. The CDR3 bases are TGTGCCGTTCGGCGCGGAAGCACAGATACGCAGTATTTT.

This clone was picked up many times. This rearrangement joins TRBV27 to TRBJ2-2; 11 bases agree with TRBD2. Germline lookup yields CDR1 MNHEY and CDR2 SMNVEV (reference sequence). V gave up 4 bases and J gave up 5 bases; unmatched junction bases: 0. The length of the CDR3 is 14 residues. For the CDR3, the DNA is TGTGCCAGCAGTTGGACTAGCGGGACCGGGGAGCTGTTTTTT. Protein product: CASSWTSGTGELFF.

This clone was observed a handful of times. The J gene is TRBJ2-7, the V gene TRBV5-1; a weak D match, TRBD2 (6 bases). V was cut by 5 bases and J by 3 bases, with 15 bases left in between. The CDR3 runs 14 residues. The germline gives CDR1 SGHRS, CDR2 YFSETQ. The CDR3 reads CASRAGLAFYEQYF. The CDR3, as DNA: TGCGCCAGCAGGGCGGGGCTAGCGTTCTACGAGCAGTACTTC. Full variable domain (rest looked up from reference TRBV5-1 and TRBJ2-7): KAGVTQTPRYLIKTRGQQVTLSCSPISGHRSVSWYQQTPGQGLQFLFEYFSETQRNKGNFPGRFSGRQFSNSRSEMNVSTLELGDSALYLCASRAGLAFYEQYFGPGTRLTVT.

The chain uses TRBV11-2 and TRBJ2-1, with 8 bases fitting TRBD2. This CDR3 is built from 16 residues. Germline CDR1 reads SGHAT; CDR2 reads FQNNGV. Losses at the gene ends were 3 bases for V and 8 bases for J; bases not matched to a gene: 12. DNA of the CDR3: TGTGCCAGCAGCTTGGGCGCGGGGGGTGGGGCTTATGAGCAGTTCTTC. Protein product: CASSLGAGGGAYEQFF.

This chain links TRBV11-2 with TRBJ1-2, with D hard to call. The germline gives CDR1 SGHAT, CDR2 FQNNGV. Trimming pared 5 bases from V and 1 base from J, leaving 8 bases between. The CDR3 has 13 amino acids. The CDR3 nucleotides are TGTGCCAGCAGCCCGTTAGATAACTATGGCTACACCTTC. Protein product: CASSPLDNYGYTF.

This clone was counted a few times. V and J are TRBV7-9 and TRBJ2-7; 7 nucleotides match TRBD2. The length of the CDR3 is 17 residues. Trimming cost V 1 base and J 2 bases; bases outside gene matches: 11. CDR1 is SEHNR, CDR2 FQNEAQ, per germline (reference sequence). The CDR3 sequence is CASSLGVGREYPYEQYV. In nucleotides, the CDR3 is TGTGCCAGCAGCTTAGGAGTAGGGCGGGAGTACCCCTACGAGCAGTACGTC.

This sequence joins TRBV7-2 and TRBJ1-3; TRBD1 matches at 8 bases. CDR1 and CDR2 (germline): SGHTA, FQGNSA. With V trimmed by 5 bases and J by 0 bases, 6 bases remained unmatched. CDR3 length equals 16 residues. CDR3 bases: TGTGCCAGCAGCCCTTGGCAGGGGGCCTCTGGAAACACCATATATTTT. Amino acid sequence: CASSPWQGASGNTIYF.

The V gene is TRBV5-1, the J gene TRBJ1-2, with TRBD1 as a possible D gene (5 bases). Germline lookup yields CDR1 SGHRS and CDR2 YFSETQ. The length of the CDR3 is 13 residues. Trimming took 4 bases from V and 4 from J, leaving 11 bases between them. The CDR3 region is CASSEQALYGYTF. The CDR3 nucleotides read TGCGCCAGCAGCGAACAGGCGCTCTATGGCTACACCTTC.

The CDR3 region is CASSPGTENTEAFF. CDR3 DNA sequence: TGTGCCAGCAGCCCCGGGACAGAGAACACTGAAGCTTTCTTT. The V call is TRBV11-2, the J call TRBJ1-1, with 7 bases lining up with TRBD1. CDR1 is SGHAT and CDR2 is FQNNGV in the germline V gene. The CDR3 consists of 14 residues. The ends lost 5 bases at V and 1 base at J; junction bases unmatched: 4.